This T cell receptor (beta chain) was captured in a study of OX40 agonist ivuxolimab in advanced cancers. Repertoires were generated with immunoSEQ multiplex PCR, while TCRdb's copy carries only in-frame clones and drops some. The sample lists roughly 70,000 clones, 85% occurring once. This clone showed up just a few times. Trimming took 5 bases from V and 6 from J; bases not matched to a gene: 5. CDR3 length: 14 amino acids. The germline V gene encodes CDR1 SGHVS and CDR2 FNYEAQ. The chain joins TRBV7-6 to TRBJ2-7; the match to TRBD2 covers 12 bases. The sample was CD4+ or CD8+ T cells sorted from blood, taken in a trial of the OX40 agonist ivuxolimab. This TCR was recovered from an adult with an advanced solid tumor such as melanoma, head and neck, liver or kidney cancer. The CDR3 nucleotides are TGTGCCAGCAGCCCGACTAGCGGGGGTTCCGAGCAGTACTTC. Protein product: CASSPTSGGSEQYF.